This T cell receptor beta chain was sequenced for a study of blood T cell repertoires in COVID-19. The overall study: Sample material is recorded as cDNA or gDNA derived from T cells, B-cell-depleted T cells, or PBMCs.

Methods used by the authors: Amplification of reference gene primers provided the estimated nucleated cell counts. Assay used: immunoSEQ multiplex PCR; TCRdb lists only in-frame clones, some missing. V, J and clone size reflect that table, while D and trimming were determined from the DNA. The table lists a few hundred thousand clones, about 85% of them singletons. V gave up 5 bases and J gave up 8 bases, with 15 bases separating them. CDR1 is LNHDA and CDR2 is SQIVND in the germline V gene (reference sequence). The CDR3 spans 14 residues. This study enrolled people aged 18 to 89 from about two dozen US geographic areas. Individuals in the exposed group had encountered a COVID-19 case within 2 weeks preceding study entry.

This TCR was recovered from a woman aged 50 to 65 who had been exposed to COVID-19. Material: PBMCs or T cells enriched from blood (not recorded which). The rearrangement links TRBV19 to TRBJ1-4, with D unresolved. CDR3: CASSLSHSSEKLFF. The DNA of the CDR3 is TGTGCCAGTAGTCTCAGTCACAGCTCGGAAAAACTGTTTTTT.